These 18 T cell receptor beta chains were sequenced from one sample in a study of blood T cell repertoires in COVID-19. Sequenced by immunoSEQ multiplex PCR; TCRdb stores in-frame clones only, minus some. Here the sample spans over 6,500 clones, about 89% being singletons. Sequencing input: peripheral blood. Receptor source: a human donor in a cohort sampled during active COVID-19. The donor label of this sample is uncertain.

J is TRBJ2-5 and V is TRBV11-2, with 10 nucleotides matching TRBD2. Germline CDR1 SGHAT, CDR2 FQNNGV. Germline trimming cut 5 bases from V and 4 bases from J; bases unmatched to any gene: 7. The CDR3 consists of 15 residues. The CDR3 sequence: CASSPGTSGIETQYF. DNA of the CDR3: TGTGCCAGCAGCCCAGGAACTAGCGGGATAGAGACCCAGTACTTC.

This sequence joins TRBV5-1 and TRBJ2-1; TRBD1 is a possible D gene (6 bases). CDR3 length equals 13 residues. Germline lookup yields CDR1 SGHRS and CDR2 YFSETQ. The V end lost 4 bases, the J end lost 3 bases, and 8 bases lay between the germline ends. Here the CDR3 reads CASSRDIYNEQFF. The CDR3, as DNA: TGCGCCAGCAGCAGGGACATCTACAATGAGCAGTTCTTC.

The rearrangement links TRBV29-1 to TRBJ2-3, with 8 bases lining up with TRBD2. This CDR3 comprises 15 residues. CDR1 SQVTM and CDR2 ANQGSEA come from the germline V gene. The V segment lost 3 bases and the J segment 2 bases; nucleotides outside the gene matches: 7. Here the CDR3 DNA reads TGCAGCGTTGACTGGCGGGGGGCGCACACAGATACGCAGTATTTT. The encoded protein is CSVDWRGAHTDTQYF.

This clone showed up just a few times. The chain has TRBV27 and TRBJ2-7; 7 nucleotides line up with TRBD2. The CDR3 runs to 14 residues. The V gene's germline CDR1 is MNHEY and CDR2 SMNVEV (reference sequence). Trimming at V came to 6 bases and at J to 3 bases, leaving 8 bases not matched to a gene. The CDR3 spells CASSSSSGYYEQYF. The CDR3 DNA sequence: TGTGCCAGCAGCTCTTCTAGCGGTTACTACGAGCAGTACTTC.

This clone was seen a single time. J is TRBJ1-5 and V is TRBV9; TRBD1 might be the D (5 bases). Germline V lookup: CDR1 SGDLS, CDR2 YYNGEE. V shed 9 bases and J shed 2 bases, with 15 bases lying between them. This CDR3 has 14 amino acids. The CDR3 DNA is TGTGCCATCATCACAGGTTTGGGCAATCAGCCCCAGCATTTT. This gives the protein CAIITGLGNQPQHF.

The chain links TRBV6-4 to TRBJ1-1; TRBD1 might be the D (5 bases). Per germline, CDR1 MRHNA and CDR2 SNTAGT. Trimming cost V 6 bases and J 0 bases, with 14 bases left between them. CDR3 length equals 15 residues. CDR3 residues: CASRLPGRVNTEAFF. For the CDR3, the DNA is TGTGCCAGCAGGCTGCCGGGCAGGGTGAACACTGAAGCTTTCTTT.

The CDR3 is CASSHRDWQYF. In DNA, the CDR3 is TGTGCCAGCAGCCACCGGGACTGGCAGTACTTC. The chain is built from TRBV6-5 and TRBJ2-4, with D perhaps matching TRBD2 (6 bases). The germline V and J ends were trimmed by 6 bases and 13 bases, with 13 bases remaining between them. The length of the CDR3 is 11 residues. CDR1 and CDR2 (germline): MNHEY, SVGAGI.

The rearrangement joins TRBV24-1 to TRBJ2-1; D not resolved. The CDR3 has 20 amino acids. Germline V gene lookup returns CDR1 KGHDR and CDR2 SFDVKD. The V and J ends lost 1 base and 5 bases respectively, with 26 bases between them. The CDR3 loop is CATSDLPPPGVTSSNNEQFF. CDR3 in DNA: TGTGCCACCAGTGATTTACCCCCCCCCGGAGTTACGAGTTCTAACAATGAGCAGTTCTTC.

The rearrangement links TRBV2 to TRBJ2-7; no definite D call. Trimming took 4 bases from V and 3 from J, leaving 10 bases between them. The germline V gene encodes CDR1 SNHLY and CDR2 FYNNEI. CDR3 length: 13 residues. The CDR3 bases are TGTGCCAGCAGTGTTGGCTTATACTACGAGCAGTACTTC. Its protein product is CASSVGLYYEQYF.

CDR3 nucleotides: TGTGCCAGCAGCTTACCCGCAGGGATCTCCTACGAGCAGTACTTC. This sequence encodes CASSLPAGISYEQYF. The rearrangement joins TRBV7-8 to TRBJ2-7, with D possibly being TRBD1 (5 bases). V dropped 2 bases and J dropped 0 bases, with 11 bases sitting between them. CDR3 size: 15 residues. Germline V gene lookup returns CDR1 SGHVS and CDR2 FQNEAQ.

This rearrangement joins TRBV4-1 to TRBJ2-7; 14 bases agree with TRBD2. In germline, CDR1 is MGHRA, CDR2 YSYEKL. V gave up 4 bases and J gave up 10 bases; unmatched junction bases: 6. The CDR3 totals 14 residues. This CDR3 reads CASSLGTSGSEQYF. CDR3 DNA: TGCGCCAGCAGCCTTGGGACTAGCGGGAGTGAACAGTACTTC.

J is TRBJ1-1 and V is TRBV2; D not certain. The ends were cut back, 6 bases at V and 5 bases at J, with 10 bases in the middle. Germline V gene sequence: CDR1 SNHLY, CDR2 FYNNEI. This CDR3 has 12 residues. The CDR3 nucleotides are TGTGCCAGCAGGCTAGAGAGGACTGAAGCTTTCTTT. The encoded protein is CASRLERTEAFF.

J is TRBJ1-2 and V is TRBV28; D unclear. The CDR3 runs to 12 residues. V lost 4 bases and J 13 bases, leaving 16 bases between the germline ends. Germline CDR1 MDHEN, CDR2 SYDVKM. CDR3 DNA sequence: TGTGCCAGCAGTTCGCCCCAGCGAGTCGGCACCTTC. The encoded protein is CASSSPQRVGTF.

The chain is built from TRBV4-2 and TRBJ2-4; 9 nucleotides align to TRBD2. CDR3 length: 18 amino acids. CDR1 and CDR2 (germline): LGHNA, YNFKEQ. Trimming took 0 bases from V and 8 from J; bases not matched to a gene: 14. The CDR3 sequence: CASSQDRLAGPKGDIQYF. For the CDR3, the DNA is TGTGCCAGCAGCCAAGATCGGCTAGCGGGGCCTAAGGGAGACATTCAGTACTTC.

The chain uses TRBV6-2 or TRBV6-3 and TRBJ1-5; D is ambiguous. CDR1 and CDR2 from the germline V gene are MNHEY and SVGEGT. The CDR3 is 13 residues long. Deletions cut 4 bases from V and 5 bases from J, with 9 bases between. The CDR3 DNA is TGTGCCAGCAGTTCCCAAGTAGATCAGCCCCAGCATTTT. As protein: CASSSQVDQPQHF.

The rearrangement links TRBV6-5 to TRBJ1-3, with no clear D. This CDR3 comprises 15 residues. Trimming removed 7 bases from V and 0 bases from J, with 13 bases in between. Per germline, CDR1 MNHEY and CDR2 SVGAGI. The CDR3 coding sequence is TGTGCCAGCATCACCAGGTCCCGCTCTGGAAACACCATATATTTT. Residues: CASITRSRSGNTIYF.

The chain is built from TRBV11-2 and TRBJ1-1; no firm D call. The length of the CDR3 is 14 residues. V lost 5 bases, J lost 5 bases, and 15 bases lay in between. Germline CDR1 reads SGHAT; CDR2 reads FQNNGV. The chain's CDR3 is CASSPPLERTEAFF. The CDR3 region has the DNA TGTGCCAGCAGCCCTCCTCTAGAGAGGACTGAAGCTTTCTTT.

The CDR3 sequence: CASSRLAESRQYF. CDR3 nucleotide sequence: TGTGCCAGCAGTCGTCTAGCGGAGTCGAGACAGTACTTC. The chain couples TRBV12-3 or TRBV12-4 to TRBJ2-7; 7 bases are a match to TRBD2. The CDR3 is 13 amino acids. Germline trimming cut 5 bases from V and 10 bases from J; bases unmatched to any gene: 11.